Presented here are 16 T cell receptor beta chains from one specimen sequenced in a study of T cells in Graves' hyperthyroidism and ophthalmopathy. Researchers took RNA transcripts and amplified the TCR beta CDR3 regions from them. HTBI primers drove first-round RT-PCR of the TCR CDR3. TCRdb re-derived calls from the multiplex PCR reads in MiXCR, one entry per CDR3 protein. The sample consists of a few hundred thousand distinct CDR3 sequences, about 15% of them appearing once. Source material: blood. The receptors here all came from a woman between 35 and 50 years old with Graves' hyperthyroidism that later progressed to Graves' ophthalmopathy.

A word on this clonotype: The CDR3 ends on some other residue instead of the conserved phenylalanine or tryptophan, so this is likely a read error. The chain is built from TRBV11-2 and TRBJ2-7, with 7 bases aligning to TRBD1. CDR3 length equals 16 residues. From germline, CDR1 is SGHAT and CDR2 FQNNGV. The trim removed 0 bases at V and 7 bases at J, leaving 12 bases unmatched. DNA of the CDR3: TGTGCCAGCAGCTTAGATCACAGTAGGGGGCTTTGGGAGCAGTACCTC. Protein: CASSLDHSRGLWEQYL.

This clonotype showed up many times. The gene calls are TRBV7-2 and TRBJ1-6; D gene ambiguous. This CDR3 is built from 14 residues. CDR1 SGHTA and CDR2 FQGNSA come from the germline V gene. Deletions cut 2 bases from V and 6 bases from J, with 8 bases between. CDR3 coding DNA: TGTGCCAGCAGCTTAAGACGGACTAATTCACCCCTCCACTTT. Its protein is CASSLRRTNSPLHF.

At least ten counts were recorded for this clonotype. The chain couples TRBV7-8 to TRBJ1-4; maybe TRBD1 (5 bases). V lost 3 bases to trimming and J lost 8 bases, with 13 bases between them. Germline V gene lookup returns CDR1 SGHVS and CDR2 FQNEAQ. The CDR3 extends over 14 amino acids. The CDR3 DNA sequence: TGTGCCAGCAGCTTGGGCAGGGCGAGGGAAAAACTGTTTTTT. It codes for CASSLGRAREKLFF. Full variable domain (missing parts from reference TRBV7-8 and TRBJ1-4): GAGVSQSPRYKVAKRGQDVALRCDPISGHVSLFWYQQALGQGPEFLTYFQNEAQLDKSGLPSDRFFAERPEGSVSTLKIQRTQQEDSAVYLCASSLGRAREKLFFGSGTQLSVL.

This clonotype was observed a handful of times. The rearrangement links TRBV19 to TRBJ2-5; D not certain. Between the trimmed V and J ends, which lost 5 bases and 7 bases, there was a span of 14 bases. The CDR3 has 13 amino acids. The V gene's germline CDR1 is LNHDA and CDR2 SQIVND (reference sequence). The CDR3 coding sequence is TGTGCCAGTAGTGTGGACGCCACGGGGACCCAGTACTTC. This sequence encodes CASSVDATGTQYF.

Many counts were recorded for this clonotype. The chain employs TRBV7-6 and TRBJ1-4, with D perhaps TRBD1 (5 bases). The CDR3 contains 14 residues. CDR1 SGHVS and CDR2 FNYEAQ come from the germline V gene. The germline V and J ends were trimmed by 5 bases and 6 bases, with 13 bases remaining between them. CDR3 bases: TGTGCCAGCAGCGCCGGGACTCCTTATGAAAAACTGTTTTTT. Amino acid sequence: CASSAGTPYEKLFF.

This clonotype has ten or more counts. The gene calls are TRBV4-1 and TRBJ2-7, with TRBD2 identical over 10 bases. V lost 8 bases to trimming and J lost 0 bases; unmatched junction nucleotides: 10. The CDR3 has 16 amino acids. In germline, CDR1 is MGHRA, CDR2 YSYEKL. CDR3: CASRALPSGSSYEQYF. The CDR3 DNA sequence: TGCGCCAGCCGCGCCCTCCCTAGCGGGAGCTCCTACGAGCAGTACTTC.

The chain links TRBV4-1 to TRBJ2-1; 7 bases align to TRBD2. The germline V gene encodes CDR1 MGHRA and CDR2 YSYEKL. The junction had 7 bases not matched to a gene; V was cut back by 0 bases and J by 2 bases. This CDR3 is 17 amino acids long. The CDR3 region is CASSQDLIAGPYNEQFF. DNA for the CDR3: TGCGCCAGCAGCCAAGATCTCATAGCGGGCCCCTACAATGAGCAGTTCTTC.

This clonotype came up many times. The chain uses TRBV5-8 and TRBJ1-2; TRBD1 matches at 8 bases. J lost 4 bases, V lost 0 bases, and 11 bases had no gene match. The CDR3 consists of 17 residues. CDR1 is SGHTS, CDR2 YDEGEE, per germline. DNA for the CDR3: TGTGCCAGCAGCTTGGGGGGACAGGCTACCCACGTCTATGGCTACACCTTC. Amino acid sequence: CASSLGGQATHVYGYTF.

The gene calls are TRBV29-1 and TRBJ2-3; 8 bases match TRBD1. CDR1 is SQVTM, CDR2 ANQGSEA, per germline. After removal of 5 bases from V and 2 bases from J, the junction contained 18 bases not matched to a gene. CDR3 length: 18 residues. The CDR3 region has the DNA TGCAGCGTTTCAGGGGGGTCAGGGGGCGCCGGGTACACAGATACGCAGTATTTT. This sequence encodes CSVSGGSGGAGYTDTQYF.

The rearrangement joins TRBV20-1 to TRBJ2-2; D call uncertain. This CDR3 is built from 17 residues. The germline V gene encodes CDR1 DFQATT and CDR2 SNEGSKA (reference sequence). V lost 0 bases to trimming and J lost 5 bases, with 19 bases between them. For the CDR3, the DNA is TGCAGTGCTAGAGACGCCTCGTGGGGAATTAAGACCGGGGAGCTGTTTTTT. Its protein product is CSARDASWGIKTGELFF.

A few counts support this clonotype. The chain has TRBV5-1 and TRBJ2-7; D call uncertain. V dropped 2 bases and J dropped 5 bases, with 11 bases sitting between them. The germline V gene has CDR1 SGHRS and CDR2 YFSETQ. The CDR3 has 13 residues. The CDR3 is CASSFPGGNEQYF. The CDR3, as DNA: TGCGCCAGCAGCTTCCCGGGCGGCAACGAGCAGTACTTC.

This clonotype was counted ten times or more. V is TRBV20-1 and J is TRBJ2-5, with D perhaps matching TRBD1 or TRBD2 (5 bases each). Trimming stripped 3 bases from V and 4 bases from J, with 15 bases between. Germline V gene sequence: CDR1 DFQATT, CDR2 SNEGSKA (reference sequence). The CDR3 spans 14 residues. CDR3 nucleotide sequence: TGCAGTGCTAGGGCCGGGGCCAATTTAGAGACCCAGTACTTC. It is translated as CSARAGANLETQYF.

In the case of this clonotype: At one end, the junction sequence differs from germline, possibly due to a read error. CDR3 nucleotide sequence: TGTGCCAGCAGTCAAGCCCGCCTACGGGAGACCCGAACAGATATGCAGTATTTT. Translation gives CASSQARLRETRTDMQYF. The J gene is TRBJ2-3, the V gene TRBV27; TRBD2 might be the D (6 bases). Germline V CDR1 and CDR2: MNHEY, SMNVEV (reference sequence). The CDR3 runs to 18 residues.

Ten or more counts support this clonotype. The rearrangement uses TRBV2 and TRBJ1-5; D remains ambiguous. The CDR3 runs 13 residues. Germline CDR1 reads SNHLY; CDR2 reads FYNNEI. The V end was cut by 3 bases, the J end by 4 bases, with 7 bases between. In nucleotides, the CDR3 is TGTGCCAGCAGTGATCAGGTTAATCAGCCCCAGCATTTT. Its protein product is CASSDQVNQPQHF.

This clonotype was seen at least ten times. The chain is built from TRBV12-3 or TRBV12-4 and TRBJ2-5; D is unresolved. The CDR3 extends over 12 amino acids. V was trimmed by 6 bases and J by 7 bases, leaving 12 bases between them. The CDR3 DNA is TGTGCCAGCAGCAGAGATTGGGGGACCCAGTACTTC. Protein sequence: CASSRDWGTQYF.

This clonotype was counted only a few times. This rearrangement joins TRBV20-1 to TRBJ1-1; the D is unclear. This CDR3 region has 13 residues. The V end lost 1 base, the J end lost 8 bases, and 14 bases lay between the germline ends. Germline-derived CDR1 and CDR2 are DFQATT and SNEGSKA (reference sequence). This chain's CDR3 is CSARGWGLAEAFF. Written as DNA, the CDR3 is TGCAGTGCTAGAGGGTGGGGTTTAGCCGAAGCTTTCTTT.